The clone carrying this T cell receptor (beta chain) was seen only once. Germline V gives CDR1 SGHTA, CDR2 FQGNSA. V was clipped by 0 bases and J by 4 bases, with 12 bases between them. The CDR3 has 15 residues. These data belong to a study of shared clonotypes between healthy human individuals. Every subset had its genomic DNA shared out evenly among several immunoSEQ plates. Here immunoSEQ multiplex PCR was the method, and the copy in TCRdb shows in-frame clones only, minus some. The profile covers approximately 2,300,000 clones, with less than 95% appearing a single time and 0.37% taken by the ten largest.

The sequenced sample consisted of naive CD4+ T cells from PBMCs. Indicated subset: CD45RA+ positively selected. The receptor was derived from a man between 18 and 35 years old in good health. Some clones in this sample may be carry-over from other donors' samples. V and J are TRBV7-2 and TRBJ1-1, with no clear D. CDR3 in DNA: TGTGCCAGCAGCTTAGCGGCAGGTGGTGGCACTGAAGCTTTCTTT. This translates into CASSLAAGGGTEAFF.